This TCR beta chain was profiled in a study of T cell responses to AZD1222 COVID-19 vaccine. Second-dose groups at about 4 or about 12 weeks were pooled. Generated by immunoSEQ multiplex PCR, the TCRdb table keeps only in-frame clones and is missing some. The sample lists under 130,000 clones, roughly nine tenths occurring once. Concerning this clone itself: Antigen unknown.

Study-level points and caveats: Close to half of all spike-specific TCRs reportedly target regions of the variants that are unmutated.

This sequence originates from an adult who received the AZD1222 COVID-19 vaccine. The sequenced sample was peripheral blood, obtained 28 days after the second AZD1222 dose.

CDR3 sequence reads: CASSLTVSTDTQYF. The CDR3 nucleotides are TGTGCCAGCAGCTTGACAGTCAGCACAGATACGCAGTATTTT. The V gene is TRBV5-5, the J gene TRBJ2-3, with D unclear. V was clipped by 1 base and J by 0 bases, with 6 bases between them. CDR3 length: 14 residues. Germline CDR1 reads SGHKS; CDR2 reads YYEKEE (reference sequence).